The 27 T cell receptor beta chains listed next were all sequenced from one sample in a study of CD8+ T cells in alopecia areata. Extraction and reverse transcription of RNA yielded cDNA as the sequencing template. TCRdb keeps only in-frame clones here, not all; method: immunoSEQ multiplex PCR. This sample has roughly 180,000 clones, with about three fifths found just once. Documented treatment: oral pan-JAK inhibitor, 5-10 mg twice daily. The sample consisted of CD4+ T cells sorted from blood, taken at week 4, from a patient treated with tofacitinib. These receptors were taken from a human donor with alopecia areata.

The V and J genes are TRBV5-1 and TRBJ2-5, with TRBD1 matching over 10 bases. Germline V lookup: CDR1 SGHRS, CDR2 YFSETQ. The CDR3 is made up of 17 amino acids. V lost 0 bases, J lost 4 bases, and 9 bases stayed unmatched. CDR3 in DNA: TGCGCCAGCAGCTTGGTAGTCGGGACAGGGGAGGGAGAGACCCAGTACTTC. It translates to CASSLVVGTGEGETQYF. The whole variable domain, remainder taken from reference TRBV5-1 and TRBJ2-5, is KAGVTQTPRYLIKTRGQQVTLSCSPISGHRSVSWYQQTPGQGLQFLFEYFSETQRNKGNFPGRFSGRQFSNSRSEMNVSTLELGDSALYLCASSLVVGTGEGETQYFGPGTRLLVL.

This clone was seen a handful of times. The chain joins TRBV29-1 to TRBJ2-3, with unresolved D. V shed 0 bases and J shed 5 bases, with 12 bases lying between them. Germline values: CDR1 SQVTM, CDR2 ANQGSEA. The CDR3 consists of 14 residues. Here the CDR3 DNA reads TGCAGCGTTGAAGATCGAGGAAAGGGAGATACGCAGTATTTT. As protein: CSVEDRGKGDTQYF.

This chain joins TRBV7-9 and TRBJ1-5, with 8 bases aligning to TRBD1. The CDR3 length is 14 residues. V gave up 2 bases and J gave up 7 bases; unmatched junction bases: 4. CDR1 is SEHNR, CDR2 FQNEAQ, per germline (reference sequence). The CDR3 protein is CASSLSGGQQPQHF. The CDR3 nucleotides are TGTGCCAGCAGCTTATCAGGGGGCCAACAGCCCCAGCATTTT.

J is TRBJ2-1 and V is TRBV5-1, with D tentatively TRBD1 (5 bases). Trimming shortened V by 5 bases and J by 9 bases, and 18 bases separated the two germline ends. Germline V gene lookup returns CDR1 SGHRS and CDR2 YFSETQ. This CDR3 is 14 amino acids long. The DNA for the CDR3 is TGCGCCAGCAGACCCCCGCGGTCAACAGGTGAGCAGTTCTTC. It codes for CASRPPRSTGEQFF.

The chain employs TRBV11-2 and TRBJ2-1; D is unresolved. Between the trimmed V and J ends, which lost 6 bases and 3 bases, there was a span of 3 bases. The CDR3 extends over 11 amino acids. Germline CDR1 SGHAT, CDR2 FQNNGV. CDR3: CASRNYNEQFF. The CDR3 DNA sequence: TGTGCCAGCAGGAACTACAATGAGCAGTTCTTC.

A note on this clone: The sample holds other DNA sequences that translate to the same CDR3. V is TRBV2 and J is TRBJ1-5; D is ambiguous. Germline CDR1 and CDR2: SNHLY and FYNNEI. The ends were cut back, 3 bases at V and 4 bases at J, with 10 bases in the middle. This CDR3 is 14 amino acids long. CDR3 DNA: TGTGCCAGCAGTGATAGGGTGGGAAATCAGCCCCAGCATTTT. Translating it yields CASSDRVGNQPQHF.

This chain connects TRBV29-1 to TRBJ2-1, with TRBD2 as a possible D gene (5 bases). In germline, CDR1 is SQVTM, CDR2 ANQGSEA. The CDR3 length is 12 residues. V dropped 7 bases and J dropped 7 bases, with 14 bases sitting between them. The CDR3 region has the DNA TGCAGCGGTCGGGATGTAAGGAATGAGCAGTTCTTC. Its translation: CSGRDVRNEQFF.

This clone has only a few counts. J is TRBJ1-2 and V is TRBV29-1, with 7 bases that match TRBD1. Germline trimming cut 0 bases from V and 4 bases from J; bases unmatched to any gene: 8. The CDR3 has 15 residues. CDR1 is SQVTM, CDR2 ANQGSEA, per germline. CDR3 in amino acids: CSVEDSGQYGYGYTF. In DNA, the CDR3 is TGCAGCGTTGAAGATTCGGGACAGTATGGCTATGGCTACACCTTC.

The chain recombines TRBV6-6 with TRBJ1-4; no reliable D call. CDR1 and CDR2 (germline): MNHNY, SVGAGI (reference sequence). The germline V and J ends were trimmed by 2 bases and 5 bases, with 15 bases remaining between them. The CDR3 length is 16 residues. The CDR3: CASSYPRGHLNEKLFF. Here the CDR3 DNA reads TGTGCCAGCAGTTACCCCCGAGGGCACTTAAATGAAAAACTGTTTTTT.

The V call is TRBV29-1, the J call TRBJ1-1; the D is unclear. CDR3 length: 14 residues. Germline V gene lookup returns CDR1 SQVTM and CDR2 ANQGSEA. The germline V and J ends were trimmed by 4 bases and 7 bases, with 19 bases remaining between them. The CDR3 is CSVVGRVEHGEAFF. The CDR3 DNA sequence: TGCAGCGTTGTCGGTAGGGTTGAACACGGTGAAGCTTTCTTT. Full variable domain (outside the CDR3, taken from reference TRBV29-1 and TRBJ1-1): SAVISQKPSRDICQRGTSLTIQCQVDSQVTMMFWYRQQPGQSLTLIATANQGSEATYESGFVIDKFPISRPNLTFSTLTVSNMSPEDSSIYLCSVVGRVEHGEAFFGQGTRLTVV.

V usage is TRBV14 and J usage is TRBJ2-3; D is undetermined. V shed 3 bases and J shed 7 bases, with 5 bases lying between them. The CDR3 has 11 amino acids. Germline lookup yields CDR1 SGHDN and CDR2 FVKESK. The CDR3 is CASSQTYTQYF. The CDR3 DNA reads TGTGCCAGCAGCCAGACGTATACGCAGTATTTT.

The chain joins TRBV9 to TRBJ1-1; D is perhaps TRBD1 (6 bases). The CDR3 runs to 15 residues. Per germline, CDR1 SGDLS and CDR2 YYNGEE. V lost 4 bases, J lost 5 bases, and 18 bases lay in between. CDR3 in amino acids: CASSPMAGARTEAFF. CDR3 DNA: TGTGCCAGCAGCCCCATGGCAGGGGCAAGAACTGAAGCTTTCTTT.

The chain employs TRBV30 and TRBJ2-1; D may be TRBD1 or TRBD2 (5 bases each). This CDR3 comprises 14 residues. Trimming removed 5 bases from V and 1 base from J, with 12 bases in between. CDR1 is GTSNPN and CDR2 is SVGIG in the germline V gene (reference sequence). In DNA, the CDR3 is TGTGCCTGGCAGAGGGGATTGTCCTACAATGAGCAGTTCTTC. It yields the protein CAWQRGLSYNEQFF.

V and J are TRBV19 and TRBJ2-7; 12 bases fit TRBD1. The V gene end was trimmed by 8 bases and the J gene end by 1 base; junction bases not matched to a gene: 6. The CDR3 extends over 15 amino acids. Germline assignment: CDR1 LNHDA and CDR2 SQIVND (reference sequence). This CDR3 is CASQGGQGASYEQYF. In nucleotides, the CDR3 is TGTGCCAGTCAGGGGGGACAGGGGGCTTCCTACGAGCAGTACTTC.

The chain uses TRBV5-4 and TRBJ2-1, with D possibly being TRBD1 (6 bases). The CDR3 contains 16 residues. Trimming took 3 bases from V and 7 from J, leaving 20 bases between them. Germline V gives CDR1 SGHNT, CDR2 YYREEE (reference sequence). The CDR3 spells CASSSGQAERMNEQFF. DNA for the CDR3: TGTGCCAGCAGCTCGGGACAAGCGGAGAGGATGAATGAGCAGTTCTTC.

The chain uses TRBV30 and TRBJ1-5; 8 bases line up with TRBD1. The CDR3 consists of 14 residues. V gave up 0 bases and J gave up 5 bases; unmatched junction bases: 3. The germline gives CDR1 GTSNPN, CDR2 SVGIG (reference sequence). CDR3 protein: CAWSVNRGDQPQHF. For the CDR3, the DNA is TGTGCCTGGAGTGTGAACAGGGGGGATCAGCCCCAGCATTTT.

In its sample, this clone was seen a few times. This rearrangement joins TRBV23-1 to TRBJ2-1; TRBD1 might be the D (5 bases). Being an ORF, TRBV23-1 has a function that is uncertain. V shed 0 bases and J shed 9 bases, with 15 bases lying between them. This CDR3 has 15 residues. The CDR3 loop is CASSQSKGRDSEQFF. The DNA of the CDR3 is TGCGCCAGCAGTCAATCCAAAGGCAGGGATAGTGAGCAGTTCTTC.

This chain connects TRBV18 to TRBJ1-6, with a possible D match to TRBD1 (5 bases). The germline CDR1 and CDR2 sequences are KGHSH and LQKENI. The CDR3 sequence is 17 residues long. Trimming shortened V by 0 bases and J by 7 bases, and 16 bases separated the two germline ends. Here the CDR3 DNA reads TGTGCCAGCTCACCACCGTCTGCGGGGGTTCGGAATTCACCCCTCCACTTT. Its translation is CASSPPSAGVRNSPLHF.

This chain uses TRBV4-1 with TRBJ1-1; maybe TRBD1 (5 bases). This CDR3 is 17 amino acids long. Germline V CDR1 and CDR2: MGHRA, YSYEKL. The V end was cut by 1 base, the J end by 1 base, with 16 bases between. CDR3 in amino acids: CASSQGGAKGRNTEAFF. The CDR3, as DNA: TGCGCCAGCAGCCAAGGGGGCGCTAAGGGCAGGAACACTGAAGCTTTCTTT.

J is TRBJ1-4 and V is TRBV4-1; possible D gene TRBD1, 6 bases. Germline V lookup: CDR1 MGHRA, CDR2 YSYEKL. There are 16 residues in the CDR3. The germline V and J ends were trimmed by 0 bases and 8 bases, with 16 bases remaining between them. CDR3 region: CASSQDPTGTREKLFF. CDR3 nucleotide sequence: TGCGCCAGCAGCCAAGATCCCACAGGGACTCGGGAAAAACTGTTTTTT.

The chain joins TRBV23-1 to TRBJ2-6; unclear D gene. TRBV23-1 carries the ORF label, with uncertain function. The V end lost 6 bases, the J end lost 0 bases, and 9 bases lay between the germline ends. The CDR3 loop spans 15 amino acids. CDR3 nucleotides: TGCGCCAGCAGGCGCACCCACTCTGGGGCCAACGTCCTGACTTTC. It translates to CASRRTHSGANVLTF.

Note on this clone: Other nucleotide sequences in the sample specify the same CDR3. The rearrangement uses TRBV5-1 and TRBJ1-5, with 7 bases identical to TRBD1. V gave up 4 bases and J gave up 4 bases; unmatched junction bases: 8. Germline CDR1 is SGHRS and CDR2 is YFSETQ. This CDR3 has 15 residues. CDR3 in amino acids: CASSLGDRANQPQHF. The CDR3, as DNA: TGCGCCAGCAGCCTTGGGGACAGAGCGAATCAGCCCCAGCATTTT.

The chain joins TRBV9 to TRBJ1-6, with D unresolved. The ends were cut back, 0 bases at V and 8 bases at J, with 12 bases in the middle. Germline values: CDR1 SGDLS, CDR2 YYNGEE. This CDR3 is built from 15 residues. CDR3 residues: CASSVEGMDYSPLHF. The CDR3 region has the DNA TGTGCCAGCAGCGTAGAGGGCATGGATTATTCACCCCTCCACTTT.

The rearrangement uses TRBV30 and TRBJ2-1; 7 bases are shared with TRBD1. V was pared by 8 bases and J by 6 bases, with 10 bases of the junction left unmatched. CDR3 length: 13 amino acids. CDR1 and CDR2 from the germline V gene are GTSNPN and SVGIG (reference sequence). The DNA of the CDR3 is TGTGCCAGGGACAGTTCCAGGGGCAATGAGCAGTTCTTC. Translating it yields CARDSSRGNEQFF.

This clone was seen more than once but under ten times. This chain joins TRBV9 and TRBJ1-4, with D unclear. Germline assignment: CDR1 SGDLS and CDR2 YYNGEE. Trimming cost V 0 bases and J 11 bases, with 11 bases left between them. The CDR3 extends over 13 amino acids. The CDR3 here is CASSVGDVWKLFF. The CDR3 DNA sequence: TGTGCCAGCAGCGTAGGGGATGTTTGGAAACTGTTTTTT.

The CDR3 region has the DNA TGCGCCAGCAGCTTGCACAGGGAGAACACTGAAGCTTTCTTT. Translated: CASSLHRENTEAFF. The rearrangement links TRBV5-1 to TRBJ1-1, with D possibly matching TRBD1 (6 bases). V lost 1 base and J 1 base, leaving 8 bases between the germline ends. There are 14 residues in the CDR3. Germline loops: CDR1 SGHRS, CDR2 YFSETQ.

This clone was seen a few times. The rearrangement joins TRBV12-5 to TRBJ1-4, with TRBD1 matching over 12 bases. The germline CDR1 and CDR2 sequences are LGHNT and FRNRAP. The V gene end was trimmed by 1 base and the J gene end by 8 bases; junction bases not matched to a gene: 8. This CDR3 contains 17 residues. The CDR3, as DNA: TGTGCTAGTGGTTTGGCCCCCGGGACAGGGGGCTCAGAAAAACTGTTTTTT. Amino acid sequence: CASGLAPGTGGSEKLFF.